This T cell receptor beta chain emerged from a study of cytomegalovirus exposure and HLA in healthy donors. In nominal health when sampled, donors likely had unrecorded immune exposures nonetheless. The CDR3 totals 15 residues. Looked up from germline, CDR1 is MNHEY and CDR2 is SMNVEV (reference sequence). Deletions cut 5 bases from V and 4 bases from J, with 15 bases between. Primers included in the PCR were 60 Vbeta and 13 Jbeta primers. Data came from immunoSEQ multiplex PCR; TCRdb stores just in-frame clones and leaves some out. In the table there are tens of thousands of clones, roughly three quarters of which are singletons. Study-wide results and caveats: Overall, roughly 160 TCR beta chains were annotated as cytomegalovirus-associated. In a later analysis, TCR beta V- and J-gene trimming showed a link to a missense DCLRE1C variant. Because they were indistinguishable, some V segments, including TRBV6-2 and TRBV6-3, were excluded.

A note on this clone: Its specificity is not known.

This sequence was found in a male donor in good health and CMV-seronegative. V and J are TRBV27 and TRBJ1-3, with unresolved D. Sequenced sample: PBMCs. Written as DNA, the CDR3 is TGTGCCAGCAGTGTAGGCTTCGGAGTAGGAAACACCATATATTTT. Translation: CASSVGFGVGNTIYF.